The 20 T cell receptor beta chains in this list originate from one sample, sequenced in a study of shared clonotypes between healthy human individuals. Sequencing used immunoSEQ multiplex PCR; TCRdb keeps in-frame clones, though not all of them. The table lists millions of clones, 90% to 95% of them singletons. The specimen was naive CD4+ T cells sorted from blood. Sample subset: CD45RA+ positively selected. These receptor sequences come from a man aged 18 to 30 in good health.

CDR3 DNA sequence: TGCGCCAGCAGCCAAGCCACCGACAGTGGAGAAAAACTGTTTTTT. It yields the protein CASSQATDSGEKLFF. The chain combines TRBV4-3 with TRBJ1-4; D may be TRBD1 (5 bases). The germline CDR1 and CDR2 sequences are LGHNA and YSLEER. This CDR3 has 15 residues. Trimming stripped 1 base from V and 8 bases from J, with 14 bases between.

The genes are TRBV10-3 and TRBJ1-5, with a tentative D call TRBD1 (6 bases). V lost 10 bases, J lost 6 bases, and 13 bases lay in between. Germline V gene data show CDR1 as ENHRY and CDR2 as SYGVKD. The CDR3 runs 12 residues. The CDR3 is CASRGGVQPQHF. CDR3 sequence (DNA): TGTGCCAGCAGGGGAGGGGTTCAGCCCCAGCATTTT.

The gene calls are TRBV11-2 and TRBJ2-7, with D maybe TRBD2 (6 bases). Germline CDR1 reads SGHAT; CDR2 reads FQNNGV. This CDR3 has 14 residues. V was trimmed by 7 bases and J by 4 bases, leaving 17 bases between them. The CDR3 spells CASTANWGDYEQYF. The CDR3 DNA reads TGTGCCAGCACCGCAAACTGGGGGGATTACGAGCAGTACTTC.

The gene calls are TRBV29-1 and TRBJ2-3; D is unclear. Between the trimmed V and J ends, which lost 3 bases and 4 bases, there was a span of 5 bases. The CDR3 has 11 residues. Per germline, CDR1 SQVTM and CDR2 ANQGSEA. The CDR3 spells CSVEDPDTQYF. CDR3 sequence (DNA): TGCAGCGTTGAGGACCCAGATACGCAGTATTTT.

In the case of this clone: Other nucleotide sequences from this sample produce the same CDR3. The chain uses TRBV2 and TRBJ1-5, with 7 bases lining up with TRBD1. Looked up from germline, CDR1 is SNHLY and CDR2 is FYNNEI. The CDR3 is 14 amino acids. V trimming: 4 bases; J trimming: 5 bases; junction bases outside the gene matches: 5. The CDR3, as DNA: TGTGCCAGCAGTGGGCAGGGGGGGGATCAGCCCCAGCATTTT. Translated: CASSGQGGDQPQHF.

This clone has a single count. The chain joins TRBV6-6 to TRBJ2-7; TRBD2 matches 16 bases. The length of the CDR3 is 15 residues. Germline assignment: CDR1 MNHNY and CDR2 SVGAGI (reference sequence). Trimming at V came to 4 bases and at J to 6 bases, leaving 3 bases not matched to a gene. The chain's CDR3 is CASSSGTSGRGEQYF. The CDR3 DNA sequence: TGTGCCAGCAGTTCCGGGACTAGCGGGAGGGGCGAGCAGTACTTC.

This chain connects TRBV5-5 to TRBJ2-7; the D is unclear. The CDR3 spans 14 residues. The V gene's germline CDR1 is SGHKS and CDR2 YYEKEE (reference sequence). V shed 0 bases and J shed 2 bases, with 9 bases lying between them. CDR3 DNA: TGTGCCAGCAGCTTGGAACGAGGACCCTACGAGCAGTACTTC. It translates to CASSLERGPYEQYF.

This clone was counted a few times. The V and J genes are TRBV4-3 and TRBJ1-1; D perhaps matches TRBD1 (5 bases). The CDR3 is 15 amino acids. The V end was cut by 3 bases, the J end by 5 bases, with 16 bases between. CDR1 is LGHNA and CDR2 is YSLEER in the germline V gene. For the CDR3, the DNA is TGCGCCAGCAGCCACGCTGGGAGAGGGGAGACTGAAGCTTTCTTT. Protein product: CASSHAGRGETEAFF.

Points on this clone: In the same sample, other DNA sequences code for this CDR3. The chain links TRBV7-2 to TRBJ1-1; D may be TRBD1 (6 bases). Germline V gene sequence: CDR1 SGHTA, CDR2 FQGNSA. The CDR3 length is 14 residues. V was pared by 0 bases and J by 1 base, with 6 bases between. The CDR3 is CASSLAQGNTEAFF. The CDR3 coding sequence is TGTGCCAGCAGCTTAGCACAGGGGAACACTGAAGCTTTCTTT.

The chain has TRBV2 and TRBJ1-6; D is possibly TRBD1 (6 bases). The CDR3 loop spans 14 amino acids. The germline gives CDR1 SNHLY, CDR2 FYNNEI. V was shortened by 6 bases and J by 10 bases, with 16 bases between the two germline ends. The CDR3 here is CASRSAGASSPLHF. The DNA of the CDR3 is TGTGCCAGCAGGTCCGCAGGGGCGAGCTCACCCCTCCACTTT. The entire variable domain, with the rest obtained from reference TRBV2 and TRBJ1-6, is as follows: EPEVTQTPSHQVTQMGQEVILRCVPISNHLYFYWYRQILGQKVEFLVSFYNNEISEKSEIFDDQFSVERPDGSNFTLKIRSTKLEDSAMYFCASRSAGASSPLHFGNGTRLTVT.

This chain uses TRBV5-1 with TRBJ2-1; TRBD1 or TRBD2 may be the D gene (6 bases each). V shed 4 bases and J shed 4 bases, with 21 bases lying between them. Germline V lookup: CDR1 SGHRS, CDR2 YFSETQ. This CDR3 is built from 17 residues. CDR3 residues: CASSPDSRGAFYNEQFF. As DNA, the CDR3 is TGCGCCAGCAGCCCGGACAGTAGGGGGGCCTTTTACAATGAGCAGTTCTTC.

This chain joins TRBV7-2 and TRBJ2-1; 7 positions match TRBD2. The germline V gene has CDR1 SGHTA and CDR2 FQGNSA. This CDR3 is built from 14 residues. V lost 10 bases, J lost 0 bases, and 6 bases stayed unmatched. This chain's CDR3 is CATSGDYSYNEQFF. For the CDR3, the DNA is TGTGCCACCTCCGGGGACTACTCCTACAATGAGCAGTTCTTC. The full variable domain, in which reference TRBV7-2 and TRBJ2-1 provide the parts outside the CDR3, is GAGVSQSPSNKVTEKGKDVELRCDPISGHTALYWYRQSLGQGLEFLIYFQGNSAPDKSGLPSDRFSAERTGGSVSTLTIQRTQQEDSAVYLCATSGDYSYNEQFFGPGTRLTVL.

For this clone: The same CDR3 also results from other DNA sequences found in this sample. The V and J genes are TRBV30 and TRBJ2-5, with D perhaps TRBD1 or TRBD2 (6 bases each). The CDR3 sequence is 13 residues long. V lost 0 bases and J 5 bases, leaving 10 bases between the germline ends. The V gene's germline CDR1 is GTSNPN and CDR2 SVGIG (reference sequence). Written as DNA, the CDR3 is TGTGCCTGGAGTGTGGGGGGCACCGAGACCCAGTACTTC. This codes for CAWSVGGTETQYF.

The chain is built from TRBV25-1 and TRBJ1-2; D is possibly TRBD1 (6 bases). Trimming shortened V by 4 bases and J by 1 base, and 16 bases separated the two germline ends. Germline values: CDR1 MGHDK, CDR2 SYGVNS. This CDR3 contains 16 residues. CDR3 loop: CASSATKRGVNYGYTF. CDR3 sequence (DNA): TGTGCCAGCAGTGCAACTAAAAGGGGGGTTAACTATGGCTACACCTTC.

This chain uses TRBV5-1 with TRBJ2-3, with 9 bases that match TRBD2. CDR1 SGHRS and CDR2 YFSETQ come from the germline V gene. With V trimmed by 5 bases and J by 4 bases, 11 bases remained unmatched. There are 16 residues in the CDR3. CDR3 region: CASSGSGGPVADTQYF. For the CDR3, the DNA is TGCGCCAGCAGTGGTAGCGGGGGTCCGGTTGCAGATACGCAGTATTTT.

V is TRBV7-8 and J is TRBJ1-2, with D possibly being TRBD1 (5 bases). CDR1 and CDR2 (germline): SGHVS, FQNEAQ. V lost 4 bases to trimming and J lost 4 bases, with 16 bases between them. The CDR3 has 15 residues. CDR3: CASSSGTGDSYGYTF. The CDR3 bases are TGTGCCAGCAGCTCAGGGACGGGGGACTCCTATGGCTACACCTTC.

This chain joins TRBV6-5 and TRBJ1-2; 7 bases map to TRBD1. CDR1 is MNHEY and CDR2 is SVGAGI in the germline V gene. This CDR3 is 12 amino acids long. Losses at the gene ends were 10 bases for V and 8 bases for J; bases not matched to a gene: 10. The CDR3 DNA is TGTGCCACCTACAGGGGTGAATTCGGCTACACCTTC. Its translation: CATYRGEFGYTF.

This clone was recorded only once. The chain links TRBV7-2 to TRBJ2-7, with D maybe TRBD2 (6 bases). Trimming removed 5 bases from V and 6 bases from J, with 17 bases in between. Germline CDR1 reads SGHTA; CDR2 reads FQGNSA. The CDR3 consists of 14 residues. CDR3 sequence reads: CASSGWREAGEQYF. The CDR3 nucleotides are TGTGCCAGCAGCGGGTGGAGGGAAGCGGGCGAGCAGTACTTC.

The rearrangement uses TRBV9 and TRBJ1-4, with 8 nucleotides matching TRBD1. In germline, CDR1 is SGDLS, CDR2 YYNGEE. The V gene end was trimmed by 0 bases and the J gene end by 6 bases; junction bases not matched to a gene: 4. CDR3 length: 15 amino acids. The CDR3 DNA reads TGTGCCAGCAGCGTAGGGACAGGGCTCTATGAAAAACTGTTTTTT. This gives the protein CASSVGTGLYEKLFF.

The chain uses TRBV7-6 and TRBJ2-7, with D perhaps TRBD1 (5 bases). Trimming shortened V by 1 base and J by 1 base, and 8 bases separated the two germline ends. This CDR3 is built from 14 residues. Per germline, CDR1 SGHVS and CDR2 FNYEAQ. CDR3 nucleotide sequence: TGTGCCAGCAGCTTAGGACAGAGTTCCTACGAGCAGTACTTC. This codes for CASSLGQSSYEQYF.